A single sample gave rise to the 30 T cell receptor beta chains below, sequenced in a study of blood T cell repertoires in COVID-19. Using immunoSEQ multiplex PCR, the repertoire was profiled, and TCRdb retains in-frame clones only, with some absent. The repertoire holds 150,000 or so clones, with approximately 80% as singletons. Input material: PBMCs or T cells enriched from blood (not recorded which). The source is a woman in her sixties who had recovered from COVID-19.

The genes are TRBV4-1 and TRBJ1-2; 8 nucleotides match TRBD1. CDR3 length equals 17 residues. V lost 1 base, J lost 6 bases, and 13 bases stayed unmatched. Germline CDR1 is MGHRA and CDR2 is YSYEKL. CDR3 in amino acids: CASSQGFLTGGMDGYTF. The CDR3 coding sequence is TGCGCCAGCAGCCAAGGCTTCCTAACAGGGGGTATGGATGGCTACACCTTC.

The chain is built from TRBV7-9 and TRBJ1-3; weak D call: TRBD1 (6 bases). Trimming removed 4 bases at V and 0 bases at J, with 13 bases between. The germline gives CDR1 SEHNR, CDR2 FQNEAQ (reference sequence). The CDR3 has 16 residues. The CDR3 DNA sequence: TGTGCCAGCAGCTCCACAGGGATTTACTCTGGAAACACCATATATTTT. This gives the protein CASSSTGIYSGNTIYF. Based on the CDR3 plus reference TRBV7-9 and TRBJ1-3, the full variable domain is DTGVSQNPRHKITKRGQNVTFRCDPISEHNRLYWYRQTLGQGPEFLTYFQNEAQLEKSRLLSDRFSAERPKGSFSTLEIQRTEQGDSAMYLCASSSTGIYSGNTIYFGEGSWLTVV.

This clone was found once. The genes are TRBV3-1 (or the pseudogene TRBV3-2) and TRBJ2-1; D is perhaps TRBD2 (6 bases). The CDR3 extends over 14 amino acids. Germline lookup yields CDR1 LGHDT and CDR2 YNNKEL (reference sequence). The V end lost 5 bases, the J end lost 12 bases, and 20 bases lay between the germline ends. For the CDR3, the DNA is TGTGCCAGCAGCGGGGACTCACCTATCGGGGGGCAGTTCTTC. This codes for CASSGDSPIGGQFF.

This rearrangement joins TRBV19 to TRBJ2-1, with 12 bases matching TRBD2. Trimming cost V 4 bases and J 6 bases; bases outside gene matches: 13. Germline lookup yields CDR1 LNHDA and CDR2 SQIVND (reference sequence). There are 18 residues in the CDR3. CDR3 amino acids: CASSTAGTSGLVGNEQFF. In DNA, the CDR3 is TGTGCCAGTAGTACCGCCGGGACTAGCGGGCTCGTGGGCAATGAGCAGTTCTTC. Full variable domain (rest looked up from reference TRBV19 and TRBJ2-1): DGGITQSPKYLFRKEGQNVTLSCEQNLNHDAMYWYRQDPGQGLRLIYYSQIVNDFQKGDIAEGYSVSREKKESFPLTVTSAQKNPTAFYLCASSTAGTSGLVGNEQFFGPGTRLTVL.

This clone is labeled medium-sized. The chain is built from TRBV7-9 and TRBJ2-7; the match to TRBD1 covers 9 bases. The CDR3 spans 15 residues. Trimming removed 5 bases from V and 3 bases from J; junction bases left unmatched: 8. The germline V gene encodes CDR1 SEHNR and CDR2 FQNEAQ (reference sequence). CDR3 protein: CASSPPTGGGYEQYF. The CDR3 DNA reads TGTGCCAGCAGCCCGCCGACAGGGGGTGGCTACGAGCAGTACTTC. The whole variable domain, filled in from reference TRBV7-9 and TRBJ2-7, reads DTGVSQNPRHKITKRGQNVTFRCDPISEHNRLYWYRQTLGQGPEFLTYFQNEAQLEKSRLLSDRFSAERPKGSFSTLEIQRTEQGDSAMYLCASSPPTGGGYEQYFGPGTRLTVT.

The chain recombines TRBV18 with TRBJ2-1; weak D call: TRBD1 (5 bases). Deletions cut 1 base from V and 9 bases from J, with 16 bases between. The CDR3 runs to 15 residues. The V gene's germline CDR1 is KGHSH and CDR2 LQKENI. CDR3 in amino acids: CASSPQVVGVVEQFF. The CDR3 DNA is TGTGCCAGCTCACCACAGGTGGTAGGGGTGGTTGAGCAGTTCTTC.

This clone was observed a single time. The chain combines TRBV30 with TRBJ2-7; perhaps TRBD2 as D (6 bases). This CDR3 contains 12 residues. The germline CDR1 and CDR2 sequences are GTSNPN and SVGIG (reference sequence). V dropped 5 bases and J dropped 9 bases, with 17 bases sitting between them. The CDR3 here is CAWGRLPGGQYF. The CDR3 nucleotides read TGTGCCTGGGGGAGGCTCCCCGGGGGGCAGTACTTC.

The genes are TRBV15 and TRBJ1-2, with unresolved D. This CDR3 is built from 14 residues. Trimming took 4 bases from V and 9 from J, leaving 18 bases between them. The germline V gene encodes CDR1 LNHNV and CDR2 YYDKDF (reference sequence). The CDR3 protein is CATSTGGRGSSYTF. CDR3 nucleotides: TGTGCCACCAGCACCGGAGGGAGAGGCTCTAGCTACACCTTC.

The chain combines TRBV6-5 with TRBJ1-2, with 8 bases fitting TRBD1. The CDR3 is 14 amino acids. Germline loops: CDR1 MNHEY, CDR2 SVGAGI. V shed 6 bases, J shed 4 bases, and the junction held 7 bases outside the gene matches. The CDR3 coding sequence is TGTGCCAGCAGGGAGACAGGGGACGTCTATGGCTACACCTTC. It specifies CASRETGDVYGYTF.

The chain combines TRBV9 with TRBJ2-3; 10 nucleotides match TRBD2. This CDR3 has 15 residues. In germline, CDR1 is SGDLS, CDR2 YYNGEE. Trimming cost V 3 bases and J 6 bases; bases outside gene matches: 7. The CDR3 reads CASSASGGAPDTQYF. In nucleotides, the CDR3 is TGTGCCAGCAGCGCGAGCGGGGGGGCCCCGGATACGCAGTATTTT.

The chain carries TRBV14 and TRBJ2-7; the match to TRBD1 covers 7 bases. This CDR3 region has 16 residues. J gave up 3 bases and V 1 base, and 9 bases lay outside the gene matches. Germline V gene lookup returns CDR1 SGHDN and CDR2 FVKESK. The CDR3 loop is CASSQVNLRGNYEQYF. The CDR3 coding sequence is TGTGCCAGCAGCCAAGTTAACCTCAGGGGGAACTACGAGCAGTACTTC.

The table lists this clone with a count of one. The V and J genes are TRBV12-3 or TRBV12-4 and TRBJ2-2, with no clear D. The V end lost 4 bases, the J end lost 5 bases, and 8 bases lay between the germline ends. The length of the CDR3 is 13 residues. This CDR3 reads CASSYYSTGELFF. DNA of the CDR3: TGTGCCAGCAGTTACTATTCGACCGGGGAGCTGTTTTTT.

The rearrangement joins TRBV2 to TRBJ2-5, with D perhaps TRBD2 (6 bases). V dropped 5 bases and J dropped 1 base, with 11 bases sitting between them. The germline gives CDR1 SNHLY, CDR2 FYNNEI. CDR3 length: 14 residues. The CDR3 reads CASSMGGGQETQYF. The CDR3 nucleotides are TGTGCCAGCAGTATGGGGGGAGGCCAAGAGACCCAGTACTTC.

A few counts support this clone. The genes are TRBV19 and TRBJ2-5; 8 bases align to TRBD2. The CDR3 sequence is 17 residues long. Germline values: CDR1 LNHDA, CDR2 SQIVND (reference sequence). Germline trimming cut 3 bases from V and 3 bases from J; bases unmatched to any gene: 12. The CDR3 loop reads CASSMVAGMTPEETQYF. CDR3 DNA: TGTGCCAGTAGTATGGTAGCGGGGATGACACCCGAAGAGACCCAGTACTTC.

This chain joins TRBV30 and TRBJ1-6; no clear D. Trimming took 0 bases from V and 8 from J, leaving 11 bases between them. Germline CDR1 is GTSNPN and CDR2 is SVGIG (reference sequence). The CDR3 consists of 14 residues. The CDR3 region is CAWSVLPTDSPLHF. The CDR3 bases are TGTGCCTGGAGTGTACTCCCCACAGATTCACCCCTCCACTTT.

V usage is TRBV7-3 and J usage is TRBJ2-1; the match to TRBD2 covers 9 bases. Trimming cost V 5 bases and J 10 bases; bases outside gene matches: 6. Germline values: CDR1 SGHTA, CDR2 FQGTGA. The CDR3 spans 13 residues. CDR3 sequence (DNA): TGTGCCAGCAGCGCGGGAGGGTGGAGCGAGCAGTTCTTC. Amino acid sequence: CASSAGGWSEQFF.

DNA of the CDR3: TGTGCCAGCAGCGCCCTTCGCGACACCGGGGAGCTGTTTTTT. This sequence encodes CASSALRDTGELFF. The genes are TRBV9 and TRBJ2-2; D is undetermined. This CDR3 contains 14 residues. V was shortened by 3 bases and J by 3 bases, with 9 bases between the two germline ends. In germline, CDR1 is SGDLS, CDR2 YYNGEE. The full variable domain, its missing parts supplied by reference TRBV9 and TRBJ2-2, is DSGVTQTPKHLITATGQRVTLRCSPRSGDLSVYWYQQSLDQGLQFLIQYYNGEERAKGNILERFSAQQFPDLHSELNLSSLELGDSALYFCASSALRDTGELFFGEGSRLTVL.

A single count supports this clone. The chain carries TRBV6-1 and TRBJ2-1, with unresolved D. Per the germline V gene, CDR1 is MNHNS and CDR2 is SASEGT. V gave up 2 bases and J gave up 0 bases, with 14 bases separating them. The CDR3 length is 17 residues. The CDR3 DNA reads TGTGCCAGCAGTGAAATCCTAACCCCGAGCTCCTACAATGAGCAGTTCTTC. This gives the protein CASSEILTPSSYNEQFF.

J is TRBJ2-5 and V is TRBV6-5, with 9 bases matching TRBD1. Per germline, CDR1 MNHEY and CDR2 SVGAGI. The CDR3 runs to 14 residues. Trimming took 5 bases from V and 5 from J; bases not matched to a gene: 6. The CDR3 is CASSPTGGTETQYF. In DNA form, the CDR3 reads TGTGCCAGCAGTCCCACAGGGGGCACTGAGACCCAGTACTTC.

This clone was counted between two and nine times. The chain recombines TRBV29-1 with TRBJ2-7; TRBD2 matches at 13 bases. The CDR3 sequence is 13 residues long. With V trimmed by 7 bases and J by 5 bases, 5 bases remained unmatched. Per the germline V gene, CDR1 is SQVTM and CDR2 is ANQGSEA. The DNA of the CDR3 is TGCAGCGCCACCGGACTAGCGGGAGACGAGCAGTACTTC. Its protein product is CSATGLAGDEQYF.

V is TRBV18 and J is TRBJ2-4; TRBD1 agrees at 9 bases. The CDR3 runs 17 residues. Germline-derived CDR1 and CDR2 are KGHSH and LQKENI. The junction had 10 bases not matched to a gene; V was cut back by 3 bases and J by 4 bases. The CDR3 loop is CASSPTIQGAGKNIQYF. The CDR3 DNA is TGTGCCAGCTCACCGACAATACAGGGGGCGGGAAAAAACATTCAGTACTTC.

The V and J genes are TRBV2 and TRBJ1-2; D is possibly TRBD1 (5 bases). Germline V gene sequence: CDR1 SNHLY, CDR2 FYNNEI. The CDR3 has 14 residues. The ends were cut back, 2 bases at V and 8 bases at J, with 15 bases in the middle. CDR3 in DNA: TGTGCCAGCAGTGAACGTACAGGCGCGGGGGGCTACACCTTC. This gives the protein CASSERTGAGGYTF.

In nucleotides, the CDR3 is TGTGCCAGCAGCTTATTAGCGGGGGGCAAGGGGTATGAGCAGTTCTTC. Its translation is CASSLLAGGKGYEQFF. This chain links TRBV7-9 with TRBJ2-1; 10 nucleotides line up with TRBD2. Trimming took 2 bases from V and 8 from J; bases not matched to a gene: 9. This CDR3 has 16 residues. Germline CDR1 and CDR2: SEHNR and FQNEAQ (reference sequence). Full variable domain (missing parts from reference TRBV7-9 and TRBJ2-1): DTGVSQNPRHKITKRGQNVTFRCDPISEHNRLYWYRQTLGQGPEFLTYFQNEAQLEKSRLLSDRFSAERPKGSFSTLEIQRTEQGDSAMYLCASSLLAGGKGYEQFFGPGTRLTVL.

The rearrangement joins TRBV7-9 to TRBJ1-6, with 8 bases aligning to TRBD1. The ends lost 5 bases at V and 7 bases at J; junction bases unmatched: 7. This CDR3 has 15 residues. CDR1 and CDR2 (germline): SEHNR, FQNEAQ (reference sequence). The CDR3: CASSLGDRINSPLHF. CDR3 sequence (DNA): TGTGCCAGCAGCCTTGGGGACAGGATAAATTCACCCCTCCACTTT. Based on the CDR3 plus reference TRBV7-9 and TRBJ1-6, the full variable domain is DTGVSQNPRHKITKRGQNVTFRCDPISEHNRLYWYRQTLGQGPEFLTYFQNEAQLEKSRLLSDRFSAERPKGSFSTLEIQRTEQGDSAMYLCASSLGDRINSPLHFGNGTRLTVT.

The rearrangement links TRBV4-1 to TRBJ1-5; TRBD1 agrees at 8 bases. With V trimmed by 0 bases and J by 9 bases, 10 bases remained unmatched. Germline CDR1 MGHRA, CDR2 YSYEKL. CDR3 size: 16 residues. The CDR3: CASSQDRQGTGRPQHF. The CDR3 nucleotides are TGCGCCAGCAGCCAAGATCGACAGGGGACCGGGAGGCCCCAGCATTTT.

The sample holds a few counts of this clone. The J gene is TRBJ1-1, the V gene TRBV9; possibly TRBD1 for D (6 bases). This CDR3 has 15 amino acids. The germline V gene encodes CDR1 SGDLS and CDR2 YYNGEE. V dropped 3 bases and J dropped 3 bases, with 15 bases sitting between them. The CDR3 region has the DNA TGTGCCAGCAGCGCCCGACCAGGGGTGGACACTGAAGCTTTCTTT. This translates into CASSARPGVDTEAFF.

Only a few counts were recorded for this clone. J is TRBJ1-3 and V is TRBV5-1; possible D gene TRBD1, 5 bases. The CDR3 extends over 16 amino acids. Germline CDR1 SGHRS, CDR2 YFSETQ. The V end lost 0 bases, the J end lost 0 bases, and 10 bases lay between the germline ends. DNA for the CDR3: TGCGCCAGCAGCTTGGTTGGGGCCAACTCTGGAAACACCATATATTTT. Amino acid sequence: CASSLVGANSGNTIYF.

This clone showed up just a few times. The rearrangement links TRBV3-1 (or the pseudogene TRBV3-2) to TRBJ1-1; a weak D match, TRBD1 (5 bases). Germline assignment: CDR1 LGHDT and CDR2 YNNKEL (reference sequence). The CDR3 contains 15 residues. V was cut by 4 bases and J by 4 bases, with 16 bases left in between. The CDR3 region has the DNA TGTGCCAGCAGCCTCGGGGGGATGGTAGCCACTGAAGCTTTCTTT. It specifies CASSLGGMVATEAFF.

The genes are TRBV18 and TRBJ2-6; D is possibly TRBD1 (6 bases). CDR1 is KGHSH, CDR2 LQKENI, per germline. V lost 0 bases, J lost 0 bases, and 9 bases lay in between. CDR3 length equals 17 residues. The CDR3 here is CASSPPTGSSGANVLTF. Here the CDR3 DNA reads TGTGCCAGCTCACCACCGACAGGCTCCTCTGGGGCCAACGTCCTGACTTTC.

The chain links TRBV12-3 or TRBV12-4 to TRBJ1-5, with a weak D call TRBD1 (6 bases). V dropped 5 bases and J dropped 5 bases, with 10 bases sitting between them. CDR3 length equals 13 residues. As DNA, the CDR3 is TGTGCCAGCAGTGGACAGTTTCATCAGCCCCAGCATTTT. The encoded protein is CASSGQFHQPQHF.